These 23 T cell receptor beta chains originate from one sample sequenced in a study of control samples from healthy donors and cancer patients. The repertoire was sequenced with immunoSEQ multiplex PCR; TCRdb's copy has only in-frame clones and lacks some. Of roughly 20,000 clones detected, around four fifths appear once; the ten largest clones hold approximately 23%. The sample taken for sequencing was PBMCs. These receptors were obtained from a man in his fifties or sixties with colorectal cancer.

This clone was counted a few times. V gene TRBV7-7 combines with J gene TRBJ2-1; the match to TRBD2 covers 7 bases. CDR3 size: 15 residues. Germline CDR1 and CDR2: SSHAT and FNYEAQ (reference sequence). The junction had 11 bases not matched to a gene; V was cut back by 5 bases and J by 7 bases. CDR3 DNA sequence: TGTGCCAGCAGCCTAACTAGCGAAGTGTATAATGAGCAGTTCTTC. It specifies CASSLTSEVYNEQFF. Drawing the rest from reference TRBV7-7 and TRBJ2-1, the complete variable domain is GAGVSQSPRYKVTKRGQDVTLRCDPISSHATLYWYQQALGQGPEFLTYFNYEAQPDKSGLPSDRFSAERPEGSISTLTIQRTEQRDSAMYRCASSLTSEVYNEQFFGPGTRLTVL.

Here the CDR3 reads CASRDGGFGTDTQYF. As DNA, the CDR3 is TGTGCCAGCAGAGACGGGGGGTTTGGCACAGATACGCAGTATTTT. This chain links TRBV2 with TRBJ2-3; 7 bases match TRBD2. V was pared by 6 bases and J by 1 base, with 7 bases of the junction left unmatched. The CDR3 is 15 residues long. Germline values: CDR1 SNHLY, CDR2 FYNNEI. Full variable domain (remainder filled in from reference TRBV2 and TRBJ2-3): EPEVTQTPSHQVTQMGQEVILRCVPISNHLYFYWYRQILGQKVEFLVSFYNNEISEKSEIFDDQFSVERPDGSNFTLKIRSTKLEDSAMYFCASRDGGFGTDTQYFGPGTRLTVL.

The chain employs TRBV5-4 and TRBJ2-2, with 7 bases that match TRBD2. The CDR3 sequence is 14 residues long. Unmatched junction bases numbered 4, after V lost 2 bases and J lost 6 bases. Germline assignment: CDR1 SGHNT and CDR2 YYREEE (reference sequence). The CDR3 DNA reads TGTGCCAGCAGCTTTGCCGGGAGGTCCGGGGAGCTGTTTTTT. Its translation: CASSFAGRSGELFF.

The chain is built from TRBV11-3 and TRBJ1-1; D not resolved. V shed 3 bases and J shed 1 base, with 6 bases lying between them. The CDR3 is made up of 13 amino acids. The germline CDR1 and CDR2 sequences are SGHNT and YENEEA. The CDR3 nucleotides read TGTGCCAGCAGCTTTGGCCCGAACACTGAAGCTTTCTTT. Its protein product is CASSFGPNTEAFF.

This clone was detected only once. This chain connects TRBV18 to TRBJ2-1; 9 nucleotides line up with TRBD2. V shed 4 bases and J 3 bases; nucleotides not matched to a gene: 4. The CDR3 is made up of 15 amino acids. The germline V gene encodes CDR1 KGHSH and CDR2 LQKENI. This CDR3 is CASSQAGGDYNEQFF. The CDR3 nucleotides read TGTGCCAGCTCACAGGCGGGGGGGGACTACAATGAGCAGTTCTTC.

V and J are TRBV7-9 and TRBJ2-5; D uncertain. The germline V and J ends were trimmed by 2 bases and 3 bases, with 7 bases remaining between them. The CDR3 extends over 13 amino acids. The V gene's germline CDR1 is SEHNR and CDR2 FQNEAQ (reference sequence). CDR3 loop: CASSLHSEETQYF. CDR3 sequence (DNA): TGTGCCAGCAGCTTACATTCGGAAGAGACCCAGTACTTC.

The chain links TRBV7-5 to TRBJ2-3; the D call in the table, TRBD2, was not verified against the DNA. TRBV7-5 counts as a pseudogene. CDR3 size: 18 residues. CDR3 protein: CARTVNRGGGASTDTQYF. The CDR3 region has the DNA TGTGCCAGAACCGTAAATCGTGGTGGCGGCGCTAGCACAGATACGCAGTATTTT.

The rearrangement uses TRBV5-4 and TRBJ1-2, with D unresolved. CDR1 and CDR2 from the germline V gene are SGHNT and YYREEE (reference sequence). Trimming took off 2 bases at V and 2 bases at J, with 16 bases between the two ends. This CDR3 region has 16 residues. CDR3 residues: CASSLGRITLNYGYTF. CDR3 nucleotides: TGTGCCAGCAGCTTAGGGAGGATTACGTTAAACTATGGCTACACCTTC.

This clone was counted only a few times. The chain links TRBV7-2 to TRBJ2-2; D is unresolved. CDR1 SGHTA and CDR2 FQGNSA come from the germline V gene. Trimming cost V 2 bases and J 2 bases, with 9 bases left between them. The CDR3 runs to 15 residues. The CDR3 nucleotides read TGTGCCAGCAGCTTACAGGAACAAAACACCGGGGAGCTGTTTTTT. This translates into CASSLQEQNTGELFF.

This chain connects TRBV7-8 to TRBJ1-1; D not certain. Germline V gene data show CDR1 as SGHVS and CDR2 as FQNEAQ. Trimming cost V 2 bases and J 3 bases, with 10 bases left between them. This CDR3 spans 14 amino acids. For the CDR3, the DNA is TGTGCCAGCAGCTTAAGTGGCTCAGACACTGAAGCTTTCTTT. Protein product: CASSLSGSDTEAFF.

The V and J genes are TRBV11-2 and TRBJ1-2; D is uncertain. Germline values: CDR1 SGHAT, CDR2 FQNNGV. This CDR3 comprises 15 residues. V was cut by 4 bases and J by 9 bases, with 21 bases left in between. The CDR3 sequence is CASSSPMALQPSYTF. In DNA, the CDR3 is TGTGCCAGCAGCTCACCTATGGCGCTCCAGCCTAGCTACACCTTC.

V is TRBV5-5 and J is TRBJ1-2; TRBD1 is a possible D gene (5 bases). Per germline, CDR1 SGHKS and CDR2 YYEKEE (reference sequence). The CDR3 is 15 amino acids. Trimming shortened V by 5 bases and J by 5 bases, and 19 bases separated the two germline ends. The DNA for the CDR3 is TGTGCCAGCAGATCGGACACCCAGAGACCTTATGGCTACACCTTC. Protein: CASRSDTQRPYGYTF.

The rearrangement links TRBV19 to TRBJ1-4; 7 bases are shared with TRBD1. The CDR3 is 15 amino acids. Losses at the gene ends were 7 bases for V and 1 base for J; bases not matched to a gene: 6. Germline V lookup: CDR1 LNHDA, CDR2 SQIVND (reference sequence). This CDR3 is CASTNQGGTNEKLFF. The CDR3 DNA reads TGTGCCAGTACCAATCAGGGGGGAACTAATGAAAAACTGTTTTTT. Full variable domain (outside the CDR3, taken from reference TRBV19 and TRBJ1-4): DGGITQSPKYLFRKEGQNVTLSCEQNLNHDAMYWYRQDPGQGLRLIYYSQIVNDFQKGDIAEGYSVSREKKESFPLTVTSAQKNPTAFYLCASTNQGGTNEKLFFGSGTQLSVL.

This clone was observed a single time. The chain joins TRBV7-9 to TRBJ2-3; D call uncertain. In germline, CDR1 is SEHNR, CDR2 FQNEAQ (reference sequence). V was shortened by 2 bases and J by 6 bases, with 9 bases between the two germline ends. There are 13 residues in the CDR3. The CDR3 bases are TGTGCCAGCAGCTTAATTGGGTCTGATACGCAGTATTTT. It is translated as CASSLIGSDTQYF.

The J gene is TRBJ1-4, the V gene TRBV30; unclear D gene. The V end lost 6 bases, the J end lost 3 bases, and 11 bases lay between the germline ends. From germline, CDR1 is GTSNPN and CDR2 SVGIG (reference sequence). The CDR3 runs 13 residues. The CDR3 DNA is TGTGCCTGTTCAGATTTATCTAATGAAAAACTGTTTTTT. It translates to CACSDLSNEKLFF.

This clone was seen only once. The CDR3 loop reads CASSMTGQQETQYF. The CDR3 nucleotides read TGTGCCAGTAGTATGACGGGACAGCAAGAGACCCAGTACTTC. The V gene is TRBV19, the J gene TRBJ2-5, with TRBD1 identical over 7 bases. The CDR3 spans 14 residues. The germline V gene has CDR1 LNHDA and CDR2 SQIVND (reference sequence). V shed 3 bases and J 2 bases; nucleotides not matched to a gene: 3.

The V gene is TRBV6-5, the J gene TRBJ1-2; maybe TRBD1 (5 bases). Germline V gene sequence: CDR1 MNHEY, CDR2 SVGAGI. Trimming took off 7 bases at V and 4 bases at J, with 19 bases between the two ends. The CDR3 extends over 15 amino acids. CDR3: CASTGEVLGAYGYTF. CDR3 nucleotides: TGTGCCAGCACCGGGGAGGTCTTAGGGGCCTATGGCTACACCTTC.

The gene calls are TRBV10-3 and TRBJ1-2, with TRBD1 as a possible D gene (6 bases). Germline loops: CDR1 ENHRY, CDR2 SYGVKD. The CDR3 totals 13 residues. The V end was cut by 4 bases, the J end by 5 bases, with 11 bases between. In nucleotides, the CDR3 is TGTGCCATCAGTGCCGGACAGTTATATGGCTACACCTTC. As protein: CAISAGQLYGYTF.

J is TRBJ1-1 and V is TRBV11-2; D perhaps matches TRBD1 (5 bases). This CDR3 comprises 14 residues. Trimming took off 0 bases at V and 6 bases at J, with 11 bases between the two ends. Germline V gene data show CDR1 as SGHAT and CDR2 as FQNNGV. The CDR3 DNA reads as TGTGCCAGCAGCTTAGAGCGGGGCTTGGCTGAAGCTTTCTTT. Amino acid sequence: CASSLERGLAEAFF.

The genes are TRBV5-1 and TRBJ2-2; 8 bases are shared with TRBD1. V shed 4 bases and J 9 bases; nucleotides not matched to a gene: 14. The CDR3 totals 16 residues. CDR1 SGHRS and CDR2 YFSETQ come from the germline V gene. As DNA, the CDR3 is TGCGCCAGCAGCCGAGACCCTGGGGCAGGGGGCCGGGAGCTGTTTTTT. This codes for CASSRDPGAGGRELFF.

This chain's CDR3 is CASSQAAGGWNTEAFF. The CDR3 nucleotides are TGCGCCAGCAGCCAAGCGGCAGGGGGCTGGAACACTGAAGCTTTCTTT. The chain combines TRBV4-1 with TRBJ1-1; 8 bases agree with TRBD1. Unmatched junction bases numbered 5, after V lost 1 base and J lost 1 base. The CDR3 runs 16 residues. CDR1 and CDR2 (germline): MGHRA, YSYEKL.

This chain uses TRBV30 with TRBJ2-7; 7 bases fit TRBD1. The V segment lost 2 bases and the J segment 3 bases; nucleotides outside the gene matches: 1. The CDR3 has 12 residues. CDR1 and CDR2 (germline): GTSNPN, SVGIG (reference sequence). The CDR3 region has the DNA TGTGCCTGGAGTCGGGACAGCTACGAGCAGTACTTC. Its translation: CAWSRDSYEQYF.

The table lists this clone with a count of one. The chain employs TRBV18 and TRBJ2-7; TRBD1 matches at 12 bases. CDR1 and CDR2 from the germline V gene are KGHSH and LQKENI. This CDR3 has 14 residues. Trimming removed 9 bases from V and 4 bases from J; junction bases left unmatched: 7. The CDR3 loop is CASHRDRGPYEQYF. DNA of the CDR3: TGTGCCAGTCACCGGGACAGGGGGCCTTACGAGCAGTACTTC.